These 15 T cell receptor beta chains came from one sample sequenced in a study of blood T cell repertoires in COVID-19. Assay: immunoSEQ multiplex PCR; the TCRdb copy retains only in-frame clones and omits some. The sample gives approximately 25,000 clones, around 90% of which show up once; more than 30% is in the top ten. The sequenced sample was peripheral blood. These receptors were collected from a man between 65 and 85 years old with active COVID-19.

This chain uses TRBV10-3 with TRBJ1-1; no definite D call. There are 13 residues in the CDR3. The ends were cut back, 3 bases at V and 4 bases at J, with 9 bases in the middle. Germline-derived CDR1 and CDR2 are ENHRY and SYGVKD. The CDR3 protein is CAISDPGFTEAFF. The CDR3 region has the DNA TGTGCCATCAGTGACCCGGGTTTCACTGAAGCTTTCTTT.

The genes are TRBV9 and TRBJ2-3; D unclear. The CDR3 is 12 amino acids. Germline V gene lookup returns CDR1 SGDLS and CDR2 YYNGEE. Trimming cost V 0 bases and J 5 bases, with 4 bases left between them. The CDR3 DNA reads TGTGCCAGCAGCGTAGCGGTAGATACGCAGTATTTT. Amino acids: CASSVAVDTQYF.

The J gene is TRBJ2-2, the V gene TRBV19; 10 bases fit TRBD1. There are 16 residues in the CDR3. The V gene end was trimmed by 6 bases and the J gene end by 2 bases; junction bases not matched to a gene: 6. Per the germline V gene, CDR1 is LNHDA and CDR2 is SQIVND (reference sequence). CDR3 sequence: CASRTRTGGNTGELFF. DNA of the CDR3: TGTGCCAGTAGAACTAGGACAGGGGGAAACACCGGGGAGCTGTTTTTT. Full variable domain (rest looked up from reference TRBV19 and TRBJ2-2): DGGITQSPKYLFRKEGQNVTLSCEQNLNHDAMYWYRQDPGQGLRLIYYSQIVNDFQKGDIAEGYSVSREKKESFPLTVTSAQKNPTAFYLCASRTRTGGNTGELFFGEGSRLTVL.

The CDR3 DNA reads TGTGCCAGCAGTTTCGCGGGGGGAACGAGCTCCTACGAGCAGTACTTC. This translates into CASSFAGGTSSYEQYF. The genes are TRBV6-2 or TRBV6-3 and TRBJ2-7, with TRBD2 matching 8 bases. Germline assignment: CDR1 MNHEY and CDR2 SVGEGT. The CDR3 loop spans 16 amino acids. The V and J ends lost 4 bases and 0 bases, in that order; junction bases with no gene match: 8.

CDR3 protein: CASSQTGTESAETQYF. Written as DNA, the CDR3 is TGCGCCAGCAGCCAAACGGGGACAGAGAGCGCAGAGACCCAGTACTTC. The chain links TRBV4-3 to TRBJ2-5; 7 nucleotides agree with TRBD1. Germline V gene lookup returns CDR1 LGHNA and CDR2 YSLEER. The V gene end was trimmed by 2 bases and the J gene end by 4 bases; junction bases not matched to a gene: 10. The CDR3 extends over 16 amino acids.

The chain uses TRBV28 and TRBJ2-7, with D perhaps matching TRBD2 (7 bases). V shed 2 bases and J shed 3 bases, with 11 bases lying between them. The CDR3 covers 14 residues. The germline gives CDR1 MDHEN, CDR2 SYDVKM. For the CDR3, the DNA is TGTGCCAGCAGTTTAAGGGGGGGGGTCTACGAGCAGTACTTC. It encodes CASSLRGGVYEQYF.

This clone came up a few times. The V call is TRBV6-5, the J call TRBJ2-7, with a tentative D call TRBD1 (5 bases). The germline gives CDR1 MNHEY, CDR2 SVGAGI. Trimming cost V 0 bases and J 0 bases, with 9 bases left between them. The length of the CDR3 is 15 residues. The CDR3 protein is CASSYSSDSSYEQYF. The CDR3 nucleotides read TGTGCCAGCAGTTACTCGAGCGACAGCTCCTACGAGCAGTACTTC.

This sequence joins TRBV6-6 and TRBJ2-1, with 14 bases fitting TRBD2. The CDR3 is 16 residues long. Germline CDR1 reads MNHNY; CDR2 reads SVGAGI (reference sequence). J was trimmed by 7 bases and V by 10 bases; bases with no gene match: 12. In DNA form, the CDR3 reads TGTGCCACCTGGACTAGCGGGAGGACGGTAGGGAATGAGCAGTTCTTC. Its translation is CATWTSGRTVGNEQFF.

This clone was seen only once. This rearrangement joins TRBV5-1 to TRBJ1-4; 9 nucleotides align to TRBD1. CDR1 is SGHRS, CDR2 YFSETQ, per germline. After removal of 5 bases from V and 7 bases from J, the junction contained 9 bases not matched to a gene. This CDR3 is 15 amino acids long. As DNA, the CDR3 is TGCGCCAGCAGACAAACAGGGGGCGGGGTTGAAAAACTGTTTTTT. Its translation is CASRQTGGGVEKLFF. The variable domain in full, with the rest retrieved from reference TRBV5-1 and TRBJ1-4, is KAGVTQTPRYLIKTRGQQVTLSCSPISGHRSVSWYQQTPGQGLQFLFEYFSETQRNKGNFPGRFSGRQFSNSRSEMNVSTLELGDSALYLCASRQTGGGVEKLFFGSGTQLSVL.

V and J are TRBV6-6 and TRBJ1-6; 9 nucleotides align to TRBD1. Per germline, CDR1 MNHNY and CDR2 SVGAGI (reference sequence). V shed 7 bases, J shed 7 bases, and the junction held 11 bases outside the gene matches. CDR3 length: 16 residues. CDR3 coding DNA: TGTGCCAGCACTCGTCCCGGGGGACAGGGAAATTCACCCCTCCACTTT. Its translation: CASTRPGGQGNSPLHF.

V gene TRBV7-2 combines with J gene TRBJ2-7; D is possibly TRBD1 (6 bases). The V and J ends lost 3 bases and 3 bases respectively, with 15 bases between them. CDR1 SGHTA and CDR2 FQGNSA come from the germline V gene. This CDR3 contains 15 residues. The CDR3 DNA is TGTGCCAGCAGCTTGAAAGCCGGGACATACTACGAGCAGTACTTC. It specifies CASSLKAGTYYEQYF.

The rearrangement uses TRBV5-1 and TRBJ2-2, with D possibly matching TRBD1 (5 bases). This CDR3 is 15 amino acids long. Germline-derived CDR1 and CDR2 are SGHRS and YFSETQ. V was cut by 0 bases and J by 4 bases, with 10 bases left in between. The CDR3 loop reads CASSLVQGGTGELFF. CDR3 in DNA: TGCGCCAGCAGCTTGGTGCAGGGCGGCACCGGGGAGCTGTTTTTT. Using reference TRBV5-1 and TRBJ2-2 for the parts outside the CDR3, the full variable domain is KAGVTQTPRYLIKTRGQQVTLSCSPISGHRSVSWYQQTPGQGLQFLFEYFSETQRNKGNFPGRFSGRQFSNSRSEMNVSTLELGDSALYLCASSLVQGGTGELFFGEGSRLTVL.

This clone was detected only once. This chain links TRBV27 with TRBJ1-1, with no clear D. This CDR3 is 13 amino acids long. Germline V gene sequence: CDR1 MNHEY, CDR2 SMNVEV (reference sequence). Trimming left V 2 bases short and J 9 bases short, with 13 bases between. The CDR3 bases are TGTGCCAGCAGTTTAGGAGAAGGCTTAAAAGCTTTCTTT. Its protein is CASSLGEGLKAFF.

The chain recombines TRBV29-1 with TRBJ2-7, with 13 bases matching TRBD2. Germline V gene data show CDR1 as SQVTM and CDR2 as ANQGSEA. Trimming at V came to 6 bases and at J to 3 bases, leaving 5 bases not matched to a gene. There are 14 residues in the CDR3. CDR3 nucleotides: TGCAGCGTGGCGGGACTAGCGGGAAACTACGAGCAGTACTTC. This gives the protein CSVAGLAGNYEQYF.

The chain uses TRBV7-9 and TRBJ2-2, with 12 nucleotides matching TRBD1. The CDR3 totals 16 residues. Germline assignment: CDR1 SEHNR and CDR2 FQNEAQ (reference sequence). The junction had 6 bases not matched to a gene; V was cut back by 5 bases and J by 5 bases. The CDR3 region has the DNA TGTGCCAGCAGCCCGGGGACAGGGGGCAATACCGGGGAGCTGTTTTTT. It encodes CASSPGTGGNTGELFF.